This T cell receptor beta chain was sequenced for a study of regulatory T cells in long-lasting Graves disease. In its sample, this clonotype was seen many times. Its target is unknown. The sample's time point: newly diagnosed GD, antithyroid drugs for less than 3 months. Isolated PBMC RNA provided the starting material for the TCR library. Points from the study as a whole: Persistent disease preferred TRBV28, TRBJ1-2 and TRBJ2-5; new disease, TRBV20-1 and TRBJ2-1.

The V end lost 4 bases, the J end lost 7 bases, and 11 bases lay between the germline ends. The CDR3 sequence is 12 residues long. Germline V gene sequence: CDR1 LNHDA, CDR2 SQIVND (reference sequence). CDR3-region Arm-PCR and iRepertoire HTBI primers produced the TCR beta libraries. TCRdb fed the multiplex PCR reads into MiXCR, producing one record per CDR3 protein. Seen here are roughly 500,000 distinct CDR3 sequences, approximately 15% observed once, and the top ten hold approximately 9.3%. These data were also filed under a second study, of T cells in Graves' hyperthyroidism and ophthalmopathy.

The starting material was peripheral blood mononuclear cells (PBMCs), obtained at new diagnosis, from a patient treated with antithyroid drugs. The chain combines TRBV19 with TRBJ2-7; D is unclear. This receptor was identified in a man aged 25-40 years with Graves disease. The chain's CDR3 is CASSNRALEQYF. The CDR3 DNA reads as TGTGCCAGTAGTAACCGGGCCCTGGAGCAGTACTTC.